This TCR beta chain is from a study of blood T cell repertoires in COVID-19. The wider study: Some COVID-19 samples were acute and others convalescent; all came from the United States, Italy and Spain. Sample material is recorded as cDNA or gDNA derived from T cells, B-cell-depleted T cells, or PBMCs.

Original processing notes: Cell counts per sample came from amplifying reference gene primers. Profiled with immunoSEQ multiplex PCR; TCRdb holds only in-frame clones, not every one. V, J and clone size are taken as reported in that table, and D and trimming were inferred from the DNA itself. The table has 88,000 or so clones, 75% to 90% seen once. Deletions cut 4 bases from V and 4 bases from J, with 11 bases between. The CDR3 consists of 13 residues. The germline CDR1 and CDR2 sequences are GTSNPN and SVGIG (reference sequence). The sample was peripheral blood. The TCR sequence derives from a man aged 55 to 69 with acute or convalescent COVID-19. The chain joins TRBV30 to TRBJ1-3, with D perhaps matching TRBD1 (5 bases). CDR3 sequence: CAWIGEAGNTIYF. The CDR3 region has the DNA TGTGCCTGGATAGGGGAGGCAGGAAACACCATATATTTT.